One and the same sample provided the 14 T cell receptor beta chains below, sequenced in a study of identical twins. TCRdb analysed the 5' RACE reads with MiXCR anew, one entry per CDR3 protein. The sample carries 1.5 million to 2 million distinct CDR3 sequences, roughly a third recorded once. The specimen sequenced was cord blood. The source is a newborn girl in good health.

V is TRBV3-1 and J is TRBJ1-1, with TRBD1 as a possible D gene (6 bases). The CDR3 spans 14 residues. Trimming removed 6 bases at V and 1 base at J, with 12 bases between. Germline loops: CDR1 LGHDT, CDR2 YNNKEL (reference sequence). The CDR3 is CASRRRGGNTEAFF. CDR3 nucleotides: TGTGCCAGCAGACGTCGAGGGGGGAACACTGAAGCTTTCTTT.

The chain employs TRBV25-1 and TRBJ2-2; D is possibly TRBD1 (6 bases). Germline V lookup: CDR1 MGHDK, CDR2 SYGVNS. The CDR3 consists of 15 residues. V was cut by 1 base and J by 4 bases, with 10 bases left in between. DNA for the CDR3: TGTGCCAGCAGTGAATGGGGCAGGGGCACCGGGGAGCTGTTTTTT. This gives the protein CASSEWGRGTGELFF.

About this clonotype itself: At one of its ends the junction is not consistent with the germline gene, which may arise from a read error. The rearrangement uses TRBV20-1 and TRBJ2-1; tentative D call: TRBD2 (6 bases). There are 14 residues in the CDR3. In germline, CDR1 is DFQATT, CDR2 SNEGSKA (reference sequence). As DNA, the CDR3 is TGCAGTGCCGGCCAGACTAGTGGCTACAATGGGCAGTTCTTC. It translates to CSAGQTSGYNGQFF.

The chain is built from TRBV27 and TRBJ2-7, with 7 bases that match TRBD1. V was pared by 5 bases and J by 3 bases, with 10 bases of the junction left unmatched. The CDR3 is 15 residues long. Germline loops: CDR1 MNHEY, CDR2 SMNVEV (reference sequence). The CDR3 sequence: CASSPSLTGIYEQYF. CDR3 sequence (DNA): TGTGCCAGCAGTCCCTCCCTGACAGGGATCTACGAGCAGTACTTC.

The chain carries TRBV3-1 and TRBJ1-1, with TRBD1 identical over 12 bases. The CDR3 loop spans 12 amino acids. The germline V gene has CDR1 LGHDT and CDR2 YNNKEL (reference sequence). Losses at the gene ends were 5 bases for V and 12 bases for J; bases not matched to a gene: 4. The DNA of the CDR3 is TGTGCCAGCAGCTTGGGACAGGGGGCGACTTTCTTT. Amino acids: CASSLGQGATFF.

This clonotype was found once. This could be a read error, since a much larger clone is one nucleotide away. The gene calls are TRBV27 and TRBJ2-7, with a tentative D call TRBD1 (6 bases). The germline CDR1 and CDR2 sequences are MNHEY and SMNVEV (reference sequence). The CDR3 contains 13 residues. The CDR3, as DNA: TGTGCCAGCAGTTTATATGGGGGCTACGAGCATTACTTC. It encodes CASSLYGGYEHYF.

This chain joins TRBV10-3 and TRBJ1-2, with 10 nucleotides matching TRBD1. With V trimmed by 11 bases and J by 8 bases, 8 bases remained unmatched. Germline V gives CDR1 ENHRY, CDR2 SYGVKD. The CDR3 consists of 12 residues. The CDR3 here is CAPRQGAEGYTF. Here the CDR3 DNA reads TGTGCCCCCAGACAGGGGGCTGAGGGCTACACCTTC.

This clonotype has more than one count but fewer than ten. The chain recombines TRBV5-5 with TRBJ2-7; 9 nucleotides line up with TRBD2. CDR1 and CDR2 (germline): SGHKS, YYEKEE (reference sequence). CDR3 length: 14 residues. V lost 1 base, J lost 6 bases, and 5 bases stayed unmatched. CDR3 sequence: CASSLSSGVFEQYF. The CDR3 DNA reads TGTGCCAGCAGCTTGTCTAGCGGGGTGTTCGAGCAGTACTTC. The variable domain in full, with the rest retrieved from reference TRBV5-5 and TRBJ2-7, is DAGVTQSPTHLIKTRGQQVTLRCSPISGHKSVSWYQQVLGQGPQFIFQYYEKEERGRGNFPDRFSARQFPNYSSELNVNALLLGDSALYLCASSLSSGVFEQYFGPGTRLTVT.

This clonotype was counted only a few times. The chain carries TRBV27 and TRBJ2-4; D is possibly TRBD2 (5 bases). Per the germline V gene, CDR1 is MNHEY and CDR2 is SMNVEV (reference sequence). V lost 1 base and J 0 bases, leaving 10 bases between the germline ends. The CDR3 covers 16 residues. CDR3 loop: CASSLWAGLAKNIQYF. CDR3 DNA sequence: TGTGCCAGCAGTTTATGGGCAGGACTAGCCAAAAACATTCAGTACTTC.

The chain links TRBV10-3 to TRBJ2-1, with TRBD2 matching 12 bases. CDR3 length: 18 residues. CDR1 ENHRY and CDR2 SYGVKD come from the germline V gene. V dropped 5 bases and J dropped 11; count of bases not matched to a gene: 19. The CDR3 region is CAISLVGGTSGYYNKQFF. The CDR3 DNA is TGTGCCATCAGTCTTGTAGGTGGGACTAGCGGGTATTATAATAAGCAGTTCTTC.

This clonotype occurred a few times. The chain has TRBV7-8 and TRBJ2-7, with TRBD2 matching over 12 bases. The CDR3 has 16 residues. The trim removed 3 bases at V and 4 bases at J, leaving 7 bases unmatched. Germline V gene data show CDR1 as SGHVS and CDR2 as FQNEAQ. Here the CDR3 reads CASSFKRTSGVYEQYF. The CDR3 coding sequence is TGTGCCAGCAGCTTTAAGAGGACTAGCGGGGTGTACGAGCAGTACTTC.

V is TRBV9 and J is TRBJ1-1, with D unresolved. CDR1 SGDLS and CDR2 YYNGEE come from the germline V gene. The CDR3 totals 14 residues. V was clipped by 0 bases and J by 4 bases, with 10 bases between them. CDR3: CASSVAGPGTEAFF. The CDR3 DNA is TGTGCCAGCAGCGTAGCTGGGCCGGGCACTGAAGCTTTCTTT.

CDR3 DNA sequence: TGTGCCAGCAGTGGTCTGGGACAATCCTACGAGCAGTACTTC. Protein product: CASSGLGQSYEQYF. V gene TRBV27 combines with J gene TRBJ2-7, with D possibly being TRBD1 (6 bases). V was cut by 5 bases and J by 1 base, with 12 bases left in between. CDR1 and CDR2 (germline): MNHEY, SMNVEV (reference sequence). The CDR3 consists of 14 residues.

The V gene is TRBV3-1, the J gene TRBJ2-3; TRBD2 aligns across 9 bases. V shed 5 bases and J 4 bases; nucleotides not matched to a gene: 10. The CDR3 is 16 amino acids. Germline values: CDR1 LGHDT, CDR2 YNNKEL (reference sequence). CDR3 region: CASSKRELAGPDTQYF. The CDR3 nucleotides are TGTGCCAGCAGCAAAAGGGAGCTAGCGGGGCCAGATACGCAGTATTTT.